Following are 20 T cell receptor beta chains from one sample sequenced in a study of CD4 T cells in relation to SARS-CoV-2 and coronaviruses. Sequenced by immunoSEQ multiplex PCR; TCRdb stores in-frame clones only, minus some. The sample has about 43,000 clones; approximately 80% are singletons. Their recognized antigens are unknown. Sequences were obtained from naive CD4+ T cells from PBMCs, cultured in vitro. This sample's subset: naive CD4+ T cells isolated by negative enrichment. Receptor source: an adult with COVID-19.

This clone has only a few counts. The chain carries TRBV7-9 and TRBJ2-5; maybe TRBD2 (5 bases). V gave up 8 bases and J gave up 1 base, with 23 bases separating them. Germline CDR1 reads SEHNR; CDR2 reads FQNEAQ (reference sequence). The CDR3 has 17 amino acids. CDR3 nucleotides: TGTGCCAGCCTTCCCGGTTTAGGCTTCGGACTCCAAGAGACCCAGTACTTC. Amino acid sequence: CASLPGLGFGLQETQYF.

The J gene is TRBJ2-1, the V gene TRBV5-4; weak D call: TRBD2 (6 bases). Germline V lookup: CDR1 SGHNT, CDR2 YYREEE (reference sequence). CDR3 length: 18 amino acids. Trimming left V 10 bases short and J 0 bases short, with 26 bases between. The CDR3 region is CAAHPLHGGIRSYNEQFF. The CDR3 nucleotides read TGTGCCGCACACCCCCTCCATGGCGGGATTCGCTCCTACAATGAGCAGTTCTTC.

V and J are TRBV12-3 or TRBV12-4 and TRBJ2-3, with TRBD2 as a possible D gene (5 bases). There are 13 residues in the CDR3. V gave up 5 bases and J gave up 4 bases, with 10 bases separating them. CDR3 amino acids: CASSTDSADTQYF. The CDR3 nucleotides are TGTGCCAGCAGTACGGACTCAGCAGATACGCAGTATTTT.

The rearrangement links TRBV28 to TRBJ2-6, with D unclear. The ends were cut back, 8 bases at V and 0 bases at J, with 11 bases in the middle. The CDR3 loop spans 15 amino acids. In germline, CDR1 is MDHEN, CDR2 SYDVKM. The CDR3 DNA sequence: TGTGCCAGCCGTACCCCCGTCTCTGGGGCCAACGTCCTGACTTTC. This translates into CASRTPVSGANVLTF.

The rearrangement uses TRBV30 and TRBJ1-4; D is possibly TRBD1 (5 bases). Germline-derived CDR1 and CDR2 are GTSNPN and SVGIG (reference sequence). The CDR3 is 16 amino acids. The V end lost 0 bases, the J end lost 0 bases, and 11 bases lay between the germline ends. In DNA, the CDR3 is TGTGCCTGGAGTGTAGGGGCTACTGCAACTAATGAAAAACTGTTTTTT. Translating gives CAWSVGATATNEKLFF.

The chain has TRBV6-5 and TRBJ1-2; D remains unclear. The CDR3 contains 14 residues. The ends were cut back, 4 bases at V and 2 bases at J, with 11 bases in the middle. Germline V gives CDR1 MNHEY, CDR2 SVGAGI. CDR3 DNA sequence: TGTGCCAGCAGTTTAATACCGAGGAACTATGGCTACACCTTC. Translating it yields CASSLIPRNYGYTF.

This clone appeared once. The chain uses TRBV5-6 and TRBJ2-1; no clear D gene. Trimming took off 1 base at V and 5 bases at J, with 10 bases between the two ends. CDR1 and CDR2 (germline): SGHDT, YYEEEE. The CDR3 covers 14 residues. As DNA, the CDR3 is TGTGCCAGCAGCTTGATAGACAACGACAATGAGCAGTTCTTC. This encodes CASSLIDNDNEQFF.

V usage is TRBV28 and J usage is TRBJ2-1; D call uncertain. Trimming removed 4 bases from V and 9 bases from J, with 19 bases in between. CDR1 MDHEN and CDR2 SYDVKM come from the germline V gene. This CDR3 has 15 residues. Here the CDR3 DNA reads TGTGCCAGCAGTTCCTTGAGCTTACCCTTAATTGAGCAGTTCTTC. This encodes CASSSLSLPLIEQFF.

CDR3 nucleotide sequence: TGTGCCACCGGAGCGGGGGGCACAGATACGCAGTATTTT. Translation: CATGAGGTDTQYF. The rearrangement joins TRBV24-1 to TRBJ2-3; 8 nucleotides align to TRBD2. V lost 9 bases, J lost 1 base, and 2 bases stayed unmatched. Per germline, CDR1 KGHDR and CDR2 SFDVKD. The CDR3 covers 13 residues.

The CDR3 loop is CASSQDFGGREQYF. In nucleotides, the CDR3 is TGCGCCAGCAGCCAAGATTTTGGGGGCCGAGAGCAGTACTTC. The rearrangement joins TRBV4-1 to TRBJ2-7; a possible D gene is TRBD1 (6 bases). The germline CDR1 and CDR2 sequences are MGHRA and YSYEKL. The CDR3 extends over 14 amino acids. V lost 0 bases, J lost 7 bases, and 13 bases lay in between.

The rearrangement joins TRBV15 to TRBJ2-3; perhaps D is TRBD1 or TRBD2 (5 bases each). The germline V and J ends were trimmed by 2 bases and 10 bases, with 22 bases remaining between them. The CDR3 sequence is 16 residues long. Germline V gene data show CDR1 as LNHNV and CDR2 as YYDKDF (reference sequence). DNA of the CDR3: TGTGCCACCAGCAGAAAGGACCGGGGTGGTACCAGGGCGCAGTATTTT. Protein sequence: CATSRKDRGGTRAQYF.

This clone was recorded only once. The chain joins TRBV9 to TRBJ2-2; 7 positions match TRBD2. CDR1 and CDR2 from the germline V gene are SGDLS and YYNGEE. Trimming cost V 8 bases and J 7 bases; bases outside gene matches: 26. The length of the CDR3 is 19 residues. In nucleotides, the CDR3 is TGTGCCAGACCCTCCAGTCTTTGGTTCGCGGGAGTGCAAATCGGGGAGCTGTTTTTT. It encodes CARPSSLWFAGVQIGELFF.

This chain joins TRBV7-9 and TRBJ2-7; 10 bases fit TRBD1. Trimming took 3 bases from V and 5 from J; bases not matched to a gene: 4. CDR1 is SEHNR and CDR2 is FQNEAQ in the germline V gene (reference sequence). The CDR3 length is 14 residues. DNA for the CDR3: TGTGCCAGCAGCTTGTGGGACAGGGGCCACGAGCAGTACTTC. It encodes CASSLWDRGHEQYF.

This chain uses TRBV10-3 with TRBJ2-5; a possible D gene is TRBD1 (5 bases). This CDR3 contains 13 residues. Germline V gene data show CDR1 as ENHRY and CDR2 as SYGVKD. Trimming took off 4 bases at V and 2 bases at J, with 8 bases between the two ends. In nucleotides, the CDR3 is TGTGCCATCAGTGGGCAGGGTCAAGAGACCCAGTACTTC. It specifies CAISGQGQETQYF.

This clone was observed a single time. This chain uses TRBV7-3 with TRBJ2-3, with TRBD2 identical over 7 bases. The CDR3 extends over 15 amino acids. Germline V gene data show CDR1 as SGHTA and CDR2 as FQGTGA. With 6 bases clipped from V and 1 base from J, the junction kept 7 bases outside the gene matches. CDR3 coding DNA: TGTGCCAGCAGTAACGCGGGAGCACGCACAGATACGCAGTATTTT. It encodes CASSNAGARTDTQYF.

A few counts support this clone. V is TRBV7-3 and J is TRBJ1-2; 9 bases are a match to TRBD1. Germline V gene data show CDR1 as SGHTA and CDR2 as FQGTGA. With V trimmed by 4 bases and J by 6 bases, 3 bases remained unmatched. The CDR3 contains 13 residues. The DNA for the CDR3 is TGTGCCAGCAGCTGGGGACAGGGAGATGGCTACACCTTC. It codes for CASSWGQGDGYTF.

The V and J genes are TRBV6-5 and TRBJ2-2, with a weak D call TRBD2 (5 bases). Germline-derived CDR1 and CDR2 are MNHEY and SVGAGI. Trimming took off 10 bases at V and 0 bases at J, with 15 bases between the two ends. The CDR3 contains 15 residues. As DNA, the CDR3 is TGTGCCACCACAGCAGGAGGAACGAACACCGGGGAGCTGTTTTTT. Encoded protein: CATTAGGTNTGELFF.

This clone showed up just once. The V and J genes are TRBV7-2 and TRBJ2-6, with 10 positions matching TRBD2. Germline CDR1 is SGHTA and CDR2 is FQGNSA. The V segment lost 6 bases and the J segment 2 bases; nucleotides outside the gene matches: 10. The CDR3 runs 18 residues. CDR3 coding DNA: TGTGCCAGCAGTGACAGGCTAGCGGGAGTCGCTGGGGCCAACGTCCTGACTTTC. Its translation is CASSDRLAGVAGANVLTF. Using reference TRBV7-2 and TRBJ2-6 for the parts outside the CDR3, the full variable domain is GAGVSQSPSNKVTEKGKDVELRCDPISGHTALYWYRQSLGQGLEFLIYFQGNSAPDKSGLPSDRFSAERTGGSVSTLTIQRTQQEDSAVYLCASSDRLAGVAGANVLTFGAGSRLTVL.

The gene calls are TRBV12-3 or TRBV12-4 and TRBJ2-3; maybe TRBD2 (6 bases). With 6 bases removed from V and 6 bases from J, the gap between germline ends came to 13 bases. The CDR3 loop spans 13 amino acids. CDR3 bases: TGTGCCAGCAGACCGGGGGTGGGCGATACGCAGTATTTT. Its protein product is CASRPGVGDTQYF.

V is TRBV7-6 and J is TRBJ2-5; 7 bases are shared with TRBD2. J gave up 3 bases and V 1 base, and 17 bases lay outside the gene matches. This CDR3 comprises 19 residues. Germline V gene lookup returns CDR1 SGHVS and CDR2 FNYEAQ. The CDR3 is CASSLVLLWGEGREETQYF. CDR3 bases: TGTGCCAGCAGCTTAGTTTTACTTTGGGGGGAGGGCCGTGAAGAGACCCAGTACTTC.